This entry features one T cell receptor (beta chain) sequence. Its target is unknown. Several immunoSEQ plates received, in even portions, the genomic DNA of each subset. Using about 190 ng DNA, about 29,000 T cell genomes, the sorted-subset replicate PCRs were run. Some clones are missing from TCRdb's copy, which holds only in-frame ones; the method was immunoSEQ multiplex PCR. The repertoire consists of about 680,000 clones, with about 91% occurring once and the leading ten covering approximately 24%. CD45RO-negative CD8 cells positively selected for CCR7 made up the naive population, which excluded terminally differentiated effector memory CD45RA+ cells. This specimen comes from a study of shared clonotypes between healthy human individuals. Study outcomes and limitations: Some clonotypes were shared by all four sorted-subset donors, while others were not shared. The non-shared ones had lower generation probabilities than the shared ones. Researchers found naive subsets generally carried larger estimated richness than memory subsets.

The CDR3 sequence is 16 residues long. J lost 6 bases, V lost 3 bases, and 8 bases had no gene match. Germline V gene lookup returns CDR1 MDHEN and CDR2 SYDVKM. The material sequenced was naive CD8+ T cells sorted from blood. The rearrangement uses TRBV28 and TRBJ1-4; 9 nucleotides line up with TRBD1. The TCR comes from a man aged 25-40 years in good health. The CDR3: CASSFRDRAVDEKLFF. The CDR3 DNA sequence: TGTGCCAGCAGTTTCCGGGACAGGGCTGTTGATGAAAAACTGTTTTTT.